These T cell receptor beta chains were read from a single sample in a study of shared clonotypes between healthy human individuals. Produced via immunoSEQ multiplex PCR; TCRdb's table is partial and in-frame only. The sample holds about a million clones, 70% to 85% seen once. The material sequenced was memory CD4+ T cells from PBMCs. The receptor source for this set is a man between 18 and 29 years old in good health. Some clones in this sample may be carry-over from other donors' samples. Each CDR3 is given with its conserved first and last residue. A D gene is named only where the DNA matches it firmly. Only some rows state a clone size, as once, few, many or a class for expanded clones.

>TRBV9|NA|TRBJ2-5|TRBD1
TGTGCCAGCAGCGTCGGGACAGGGCCAGAGACCCAGTACTTC
CASSVGTGPETQYF
>TRBV4-3|NA|TRBJ2-7|TRBD2
TGCGCCAGCAGCCAAGATCTGATCGGGGGGACTCATGACTACGAGCAGTACTTC
CASSQDLIGGTHDYEQYF
>TRBV7-3|few|TRBJ1-2|TRBD1
TGTGCCAGCAGCCCTGCAGGGGGGGGTGGCTACACCTTC
CASSPAGGGGYTF
>TRBV7-3|NA|TRBJ2-3|NA
TGTGCCAGCAGCTTATCGTCCGATACGCAGTATTTT
CASSLSSDTQYF
>TRBV19|NA|TRBJ1-3|NA
TGTGCCAGTAGTATCGTTCTGAATCTGGGAAACACCATATATTTT
CASSIVLNLGNTIYF
>TRBV28|NA|TRBJ2-1|TRBD1
TGTGCCAGCAGTTTCATTTCGGGACAGAAAATCTTC
CASSFISGQKIF
>TRBV7-2|NA|TRBJ2-7|TRBD2
TGTGCCAGCAGCCCGACTAGCGGGAGGGCGAAGTTCAGGTACGAGCAGTACTTC
CASSPTSGRAKFRYEQYF
>TRBV10-3|once|TRBJ2-5|NA
TGTGCCATCAGTGAGACCGGGACTGAGCAAGAGACCCAGTACTTC
CAISETGTEQETQYF
>TRBV5-1|NA|TRBJ2-2|NA
TGCGCCAGCAGCTCCAGCGTGATGAGGACCGGGGAGCTGTTTTTT
CASSSSVMRTGELFF
>TRBV5-1|NA|TRBJ2-5|NA
TGCGCCAGCAGCCCTGGGGCAGATTCACACAACCAAGAGACCCAGTACTTC
CASSPGADSHNQETQYF
>TRBV15|NA|TRBJ2-5|NA
TGTGCCACCAGCAGAGATAGCGAGACCCAGTACTTC
CATSRDSETQYF
>TRBV6-1|NA|TRBJ2-1|TRBD2
TGTGCCAGCAGTGGGCTAGCGGGGAACCGGTACAATGAGCAGTTCTTC
CASSGLAGNRYNEQFF
>TRBV27|NA|TRBJ2-5|TRBD2
TGTGCCAGCAGGCCCTCCATGGCCTCGCGGGGGGAGACCCAGTACTTC
CASRPSMASRGETQYF
>TRBV21-1|once|TRBJ2-7|NA
TGTGCCGGGGGACTACCCTACTCCTACGAGCAGTACTTC
CAGGLPYSYEQYF
>TRBV4-3|NA|TRBJ2-1|NA
TGCGCCAGCAGCCAAGCGGGACTTAGAAATGAGCAGTTCTTC
CASSQAGLRNEQFF
>TRBV5-4|NA|TRBJ2-7|NA
TGTGCCAGCAGCTTGGAGGGCGCAGGGACGCAGTACTTC
CASSLEGAGTQYF
>TRBV5-1|NA|TRBJ1-1|NA
TGCGCCAGCAGCTTGGGAAGGAACACTGAAGCTTTCTTT
CASSLGRNTEAFF
>TRBV7-9|NA|TRBJ1-2|NA
TGTGCCAGCAGCTTAAGATGGGACCGGTATGGCTACACCTTC
CASSLRWDRYGYTF
>TRBV11-2|many|TRBJ2-5|NA
TGTGCCAGCAGATTCAGGACAGCAGAAGAGACCCAGTACTTC
CASRFRTAEETQYF
>TRBV6-1|NA|TRBJ1-5|NA
TGTGCCAGCATTGGGACCGGGAATCAGCCCCAGCATTTT
CASIGTGNQPQHF
>TRBV14|NA|TRBJ2-1|NA
TGTGCCAGCAGCCGTGTAGATGAGCAGTTCTTC
CASSRVDEQFF
>TRBV20-1|few|TRBJ1-2|NA
TGCAGTGCTAGAGATCTCGGCTACACCTTC
CSARDLGYTF
>TRBV15|NA|TRBJ1-5|NA
TGTGCCACCAGCAGAGATTTAAGGGACGCACAGCCCCAGCATTTT
CATSRDLRDAQPQHF
>TRBV7-2|NA|TRBJ1-1|NA
TGTGCCAGCAGCTTCGGCGAGCGGTACACTGAAGCTTTCTTT
CASSFGERYTEAFF
>TRBV10-3|NA|TRBJ2-1|NA
TGTGCCATCACCTCCGGGACTGGGAGGAATGAGCAGTTCTTC
CAITSGTGRNEQFF
>TRBV11-2|many|TRBJ2-7|NA
TGTGCCAGCAGCGTAGGGGTGACAGTCTCCTACGAGCAGTACTTC
CASSVGVTVSYEQYF
>TRBV5-4|NA|TRBJ2-2|NA
TGTGCCAGCATGATCCAGGGCCAAGTCGGGGAGCTGTTTTTT
CASMIQGQVGELFF
>TRBV4-1|NA|TRBJ2-1|NA
TGCGCCAGCAGCCAAGACGGGGGTATGAGAAATGAGCAGTTCTTC
CASSQDGGMRNEQFF
>TRBV10-1|NA|TRBJ2-5|TRBD2
TGCGCCAGCACCCTGACTAGCGGGAGAGGTAAGCAGTACTTC
CASTLTSGRGKQYF
>TRBV5-1|NA|TRBJ2-1|NA
TGCGCCAGCAGCTCCTCCGGCGGGCCCAGCTCCTACAATGAGCAGTTCTTC
CASSSSGGPSSYNEQFF
>TRBV28|NA|TRBJ2-1|NA
TGTGCCAGCAGTTTAGAGCGGACACAGTTCTTC
CASSLERTQFF
>TRBV5-6|NA|TRBJ2-1|TRBD2
TGTGCCAGCAGCTTGGCTTTCCTAGCGGGGGATGAGCAGTTCTTC
CASSLAFLAGDEQFF
>TRBV7-2|NA|TRBJ2-3|TRBD2
TGTGCCAGCAGCTTAAAGGCCGGGAGGGCCCATACGCAGTATTTT
CASSLKAGRAHTQYF
>TRBV28|few|TRBJ2-5|NA
TGTGCCAGCACTTGGGGAGCCGGAAGAGGGGAAGAGACCCAGTACTTC
CASTWGAGRGEETQYF
>TRBV5-6|NA|TRBJ2-1|TRBD1
TGTGCCAGCAGCTTGGGTCAGGGGGCAGGCGAGCAGTTCTTC
CASSLGQGAGEQFF
>TRBV14|NA|TRBJ1-1|NA
TGTGCCAGCAGCCGAAGGGGAGCGTTCGCTATGAACACTGAAGCTTTCTTT
CASSRRGAFAMNTEAFF
>TRBV9|once|TRBJ2-7|TRBD1
TGTGCCAGCAGCGTTGGTACTGGACAGGGACCGACCTACGAGCAGTACTTC
CASSVGTGQGPTYEQYF
>TRBV10-3|once|TRBJ1-2|NA
TGTGCCATCGGGGGGGTCAGTGGATATGGCTACACCTTC
CAIGGVSGYGYTF
>TRBV28|NA|TRBJ1-3|NA
TGTGCCAGCAGTCCCCACGCGCTCTCTGGAAACACCATATATTTT
CASSPHALSGNTIYF
>TRBV5-1|NA|TRBJ1-2|NA
TGCGCCAGCAGCCCCGAAGGGGGGGCTAGGGGCTACACCTTC
CASSPEGGARGYTF
>TRBV25-1|NA|TRBJ2-5|TRBD1
TGTGCCAGCAGTGAATTACAGGGGTTCGAGACCCAGTACTTC
CASSELQGFETQYF
>TRBV7-2|once|TRBJ2-3|NA
TGTGCCAGCAGCGCCCGGACCCTCGGCACAGATACGCAGTATTTT
CASSARTLGTDTQYF
>TRBV5-1|NA|TRBJ2-2|NA
TGCGCCAGCAGCTTAATGGGGGACACCGGGGAGCTGTTTTTT
CASSLMGDTGELFF
>TRBV19|once|TRBJ1-5|TRBD1
TGTGCCAGTTCAGGACAGGGAAGGAATCAGCCCCAGCATTTT
CASSGQGRNQPQHF
>TRBV28|NA|TRBJ1-2|NA
TGTGCCAGCAGTTTGCCAGCCGTGGACGGCTACACCTTC
CASSLPAVDGYTF
>TRBV30|NA|TRBJ2-7|NA
TGTGCCTGGAGTGTTAAGGGATCCCCTTACGAGCAGTACTTC
CAWSVKGSPYEQYF
>TRBV5-1|NA|TRBJ2-5|NA
TGCGCCAGCTCCCCGGTGGGCCCCCCTGGACAAGAGACCCAGTACTTC
CASSPVGPPGQETQYF
>TRBV6-1|few|TRBJ2-1|NA
TGTGCCAGCAGTAGACAGCACAATGAGCAGTTCTTC
CASSRQHNEQFF
>TRBV20-1|NA|TRBJ2-5|NA
TGCAGTGCTAGCTGGGAGACCCAGTACTTC
CSASWETQYF
>TRBV11-2|NA|TRBJ2-2|TRBD2
TGTGCCAGCAGCTTAAATAGCGGGAGGAACACCGGGGAGCTGTTTTTT
CASSLNSGRNTGELFF
>TRBV11-3|NA|TRBJ2-1|NA
TGTGCCAGCAGCTTAAGCCTTACCTACAATGAGCAGTTCTTC
CASSLSLTYNEQFF
>TRBV7-2|NA|TRBJ2-7|NA
TGTGCCACAGGGACCTACGAGCAGTACTTC
CATGTYEQYF
>TRBV27|NA|TRBJ2-5|NA
TGTGCCAGCAGTTTATGGGGGGAAAAGACCCAGTACTTC
CASSLWGEKTQYF
>TRBV5-1|NA|TRBJ2-5|NA
TGCGCCAGCAGCTTGGGGACGGATTTGGAAGAGACCCAGTACTTC
CASSLGTDLEETQYF
>TRBV27|few|TRBJ1-1|TRBD1
TGTGCCAGCAGTTTGTTCGGACAGGGGAACACTGAAGCTTTCTTT
CASSLFGQGNTEAFF
>TRBV5-4|many|TRBJ1-4|TRBD1
TGTGCCAGCAGCTTGTGGCGGGACAGGGGGAGAACTAATGAAAAACTGTTTTTT
CASSLWRDRGRTNEKLFF
>TRBV11-2|NA|TRBJ2-5|TRBD1
TGTGCCAGCAGGTCCGGGACAGGGAAGGAGACCCAGTACTTC
CASRSGTGKETQYF
>TRBV20-1|NA|TRBJ2-1|NA
TGCAGTGCCGCGGGTAATGAGCAGTTCTTC
CSAAGNEQFF